The 17 T cell receptor beta chains given below trace back to one sample, sequenced in a study of T cells in localized non-small cell lung cancer. The table came from immunoSEQ multiplex PCR; TCRdb's copy has only in-frame clones and leaves some out. The table lists about 59,000 clones, about 90% of them singletons. This specimen was peripheral blood, taken before any cancer treatment. The origin of the receptors is a man aged 40-75 years with stage I squamous cell lung carcinoma.

J is TRBJ2-1 and V is TRBV15; TRBD2 agrees at 8 bases. Per the germline V gene, CDR1 is LNHNV and CDR2 is YYDKDF (reference sequence). The CDR3 has 14 amino acids. The J segment lost 7 bases and the V segment lost 4 bases, leaving 6 bases of the junction unmatched. This CDR3 is CATSIAGGANEQFF. The CDR3 nucleotides are TGTGCCACCAGCATTGCGGGAGGAGCGAATGAGCAGTTCTTC.

The rearrangement links TRBV2 to TRBJ2-7; perhaps TRBD1 as D (6 bases). The germline V gene encodes CDR1 SNHLY and CDR2 FYNNEI. The CDR3 sequence is 15 residues long. The V end lost 2 bases, the J end lost 3 bases, and 14 bases lay between the germline ends. The CDR3, as DNA: TGTGCCAGCAGTGAAAAGGGCAGGGGCATCTACGAGCAGTACTTC. Amino acids: CASSEKGRGIYEQYF.

This chain connects TRBV4-1 to TRBJ1-1; D may be TRBD1 (5 bases). V lost 1 base, J lost 1 base, and 22 bases lay in between. Germline-derived CDR1 and CDR2 are MGHRA and YSYEKL. The CDR3 covers 19 residues. CDR3 coding DNA: TGCGCCAGCAGCCAAGGGGAAGGAGGAGGGGTTCGTAAGAACACTGAAGCTTTCTTT. The encoded protein is CASSQGEGGGVRKNTEAFF.

This rearrangement joins TRBV15 to TRBJ2-1; 7 positions match TRBD2. Trimming at V came to 6 bases and at J to 4 bases, leaving 3 bases not matched to a gene. Germline CDR1 and CDR2: LNHNV and YYDKDF (reference sequence). The length of the CDR3 is 13 residues. This chain's CDR3 is CATRWGLYNEQFF. The CDR3 bases are TGTGCCACCAGATGGGGACTATACAATGAGCAGTTCTTC.

V is TRBV9 and J is TRBJ2-7, with D possibly TRBD2 on 5 matching bases. V gave up 0 bases and J gave up 4 bases, with 17 bases separating them. The CDR3 has 16 residues. Germline V gene lookup returns CDR1 SGDLS and CDR2 YYNGEE. The CDR3 region has the DNA TGTGCCAGCAGCGTAGAATGGGGAGCCGGTATGTACGAGCAGTACTTC. Protein: CASSVEWGAGMYEQYF.

The J gene is TRBJ2-1, the V gene TRBV6-4; D possibly matches TRBD1 or TRBD2 (6 bases each). The length of the CDR3 is 16 residues. Trimming shortened V by 3 bases and J by 9 bases, and 21 bases separated the two germline ends. Germline V CDR1 and CDR2: MRHNA, SNTAGT. CDR3 sequence reads: CASSEQGGLPVGEQFF. The CDR3 nucleotides read TGTGCCAGCAGTGAACAGGGAGGACTACCCGTTGGTGAGCAGTTCTTC.

As concerns this clone: This CDR3 is also generated by other DNA sequences in the sample. The chain couples TRBV28 to TRBJ2-7; D is unresolved. Trimming removed 2 bases at V and 3 bases at J, with 5 bases between. This CDR3 spans 12 amino acids. The germline V gene encodes CDR1 MDHEN and CDR2 SYDVKM. The CDR3 here is CASSLQDYEQYF. The CDR3 DNA sequence: TGTGCCAGCAGTTTACAGGACTACGAGCAGTACTTC.

The chain links TRBV5-1 to TRBJ2-7; D perhaps matches TRBD2 (5 bases). CDR3 size: 14 residues. The germline gives CDR1 SGHRS, CDR2 YFSETQ. Trimming cost V 0 bases and J 4 bases, with 11 bases left between them. The CDR3 nucleotides read TGCGCCAGCAGCTTGGAAAGCGGCCTTTACGAGCAGTACTTC. Its translation is CASSLESGLYEQYF. The full variable domain, completed using reference TRBV5-1 and TRBJ2-7, is KAGVTQTPRYLIKTRGQQVTLSCSPISGHRSVSWYQQTPGQGLQFLFEYFSETQRNKGNFPGRFSGRQFSNSRSEMNVSTLELGDSALYLCASSLESGLYEQYFGPGTRLTVT.

The chain couples TRBV6-6 to TRBJ2-1; possible D gene TRBD1, 6 bases. V was pared by 7 bases and J by 4 bases, with 14 bases between. The CDR3 extends over 14 amino acids. Germline lookup yields CDR1 MNHNY and CDR2 SVGAGI (reference sequence). CDR3 DNA: TGTGCCAGCAACCCGGACAGTGGGTACAATGAGCAGTTCTTC. Its protein product is CASNPDSGYNEQFF.

The V and J genes are TRBV5-1 and TRBJ2-5; 14 bases fit TRBD2. The CDR3 extends over 16 amino acids. Germline CDR1 reads SGHRS; CDR2 reads YFSETQ. Trimming took 4 bases from V and 4 from J; bases not matched to a gene: 6. CDR3 loop: CASSPQTSGGGETQYF. The CDR3 coding sequence is TGCGCCAGCAGCCCACAGACTAGCGGGGGGGGAGAGACCCAGTACTTC.

The chain employs TRBV7-2 and TRBJ2-7; the D gene could be TRBD1 or TRBD2 (5 bases each). Trimming removed 5 bases at V and 1 base at J, with 12 bases between. Germline V CDR1 and CDR2: SGHTA, FQGNSA. The CDR3 length is 14 residues. The CDR3 spells CASSEGWGSYEQYF. The DNA for the CDR3 is TGTGCCAGCAGCGAAGGTTGGGGGTCCTACGAGCAGTACTTC.

The genes are TRBV5-1 and TRBJ2-5; D is possibly TRBD1 (6 bases). The V end lost 3 bases, the J end lost 5 bases, and 20 bases lay between the germline ends. Germline V lookup: CDR1 SGHRS, CDR2 YFSETQ. The CDR3 totals 16 residues. CDR3 sequence (DNA): TGCGCCAGCAGCTCCCTTGGGGGCCCCCAGGGGGAGACCCAGTACTTC. It translates to CASSSLGGPQGETQYF. Variable domain in full (rest from reference TRBV5-1 and TRBJ2-5): KAGVTQTPRYLIKTRGQQVTLSCSPISGHRSVSWYQQTPGQGLQFLFEYFSETQRNKGNFPGRFSGRQFSNSRSEMNVSTLELGDSALYLCASSSLGGPQGETQYFGPGTRLLVL.

The V gene is TRBV7-6, the J gene TRBJ2-2; 10 bases agree with TRBD2. Germline lookup yields CDR1 SGHVS and CDR2 FNYEAQ. The CDR3 runs to 17 residues. V was clipped by 4 bases and J by 3 bases; unmatched bases: 8. CDR3 DNA: TGTGCCAGCAGCTATCTGCTAGCGGGAGAGCACACCGGGGAGCTGTTTTTT. Protein sequence: CASSYLLAGEHTGELFF.

The CDR3 DNA sequence: TGTGCCAGTAGTGCCTGGGGCGGGAGTAACAATGAGCAGTTCTTC. Translating it yields CASSAWGGSNNEQFF. The chain carries TRBV19 and TRBJ2-1; 7 positions agree with TRBD2. Germline V gene data show CDR1 as LNHDA and CDR2 as SQIVND (reference sequence). The trim removed 5 bases at V and 5 bases at J, leaving 9 bases unmatched. The CDR3 runs 15 residues.

V and J are TRBV4-2 and TRBJ1-3, with 8 bases fitting TRBD1. Germline V gene lookup returns CDR1 LGHNA and CDR2 YNFKEQ. V shed 4 bases and J 3 bases; nucleotides not matched to a gene: 5. The CDR3 has 15 residues. CDR3 region: CASSRGQGIGNTIYF. The CDR3 region has the DNA TGTGCCAGCAGCCGAGGACAGGGCATTGGAAACACCATATATTTT.

The chain employs TRBV11-3 and TRBJ2-1; 7 bases match TRBD1. Unmatched junction bases numbered 4, after V lost 0 bases and J lost 5 bases. Germline CDR1 SGHNT, CDR2 YENEEA. The CDR3 is 15 amino acids. The CDR3 reads CASSLDRGTDNEQFF. DNA of the CDR3: TGTGCCAGCAGCTTAGATAGAGGGACAGACAATGAGCAGTTCTTC.

CDR3 coding DNA: TGTGCCAGCAGTGCCACCGGGACTGGGGGCAACGGGCAGTACTTC. Protein sequence: CASSATGTGGNGQYF. This chain links TRBV6-6 with TRBJ2-7, with D perhaps TRBD1 or TRBD2 (6 bases each). The CDR3 is 15 residues long. V was shortened by 5 bases and J by 9 bases, with 23 bases between the two germline ends. Germline V gene data show CDR1 as MNHNY and CDR2 as SVGAGI (reference sequence).